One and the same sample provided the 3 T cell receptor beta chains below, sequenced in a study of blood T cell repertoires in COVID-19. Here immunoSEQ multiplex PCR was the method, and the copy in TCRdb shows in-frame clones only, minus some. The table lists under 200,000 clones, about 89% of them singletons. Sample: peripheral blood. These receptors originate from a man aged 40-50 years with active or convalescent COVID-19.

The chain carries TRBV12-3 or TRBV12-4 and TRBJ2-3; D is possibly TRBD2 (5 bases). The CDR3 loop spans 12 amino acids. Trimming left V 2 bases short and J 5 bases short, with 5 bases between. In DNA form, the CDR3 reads TGTGCCAGCAGTTTAAGCGGAGATACGCAGTATTTT. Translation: CASSLSGDTQYF.

Here the CDR3 DNA reads TGTGCCAGCAGCCGCCGGTTGGGCAGGGTTGGCAATCAGCCCCAGCATTTT. Its translation is CASSRRLGRVGNQPQHF. This chain joins TRBV7-4 and TRBJ1-5, with D perhaps TRBD1 (5 bases). This CDR3 region has 17 residues. Germline V lookup: CDR1 SGHVT, CDR2 SQSDAQ. V lost 5 bases, J lost 2 bases, and 19 bases lay in between.

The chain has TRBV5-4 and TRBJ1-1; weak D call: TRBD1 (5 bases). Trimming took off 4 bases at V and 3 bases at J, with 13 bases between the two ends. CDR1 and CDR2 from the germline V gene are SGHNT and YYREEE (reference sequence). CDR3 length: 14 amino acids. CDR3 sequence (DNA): TGTGCCAGCAGCCCGGGGGACGGATACACTGAAGCTTTCTTT. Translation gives CASSPGDGYTEAFF.